Described below is a single TCR beta chain sequence and its context. This sample is drawn from a study of PD-L1 blockade in urothelial cancer. Data came from immunoSEQ multiplex PCR; TCRdb stores just in-frame clones and leaves some out. This sample has about 22,000 clones, with under 95% found just once. Time point noted: peripheral blood 6 weeks after treatment start. It was locally advanced or metastatic urothelial carcinoma that patients had. The sequencing here drew on PBMCs, taken around atezolizumab (anti-PD-L1) treatment. This clonotype was obtained from a woman aged 60 to 75 with urothelial cancer.

In DNA, the CDR3 is TGCGCCAGCAGCTGGACTAGTCACGGGGATACGCAGTATTTT. It is translated as CASSWTSHGDTQYF. The V and J genes are TRBV5-1 and TRBJ2-3; 7 nucleotides align to TRBD2. The CDR3 spans 14 residues. Trimming cost V 3 bases and J 6 bases; bases outside gene matches: 7. Germline CDR1 SGHRS, CDR2 YFSETQ.